This T cell receptor (beta chain) was captured in a study of blood T cell repertoires in COVID-19. Study information: Samples representing acute and convalescent COVID-19 were sourced from the United States, Italy and Spain. Sources were T cells, B-cell-depleted T cells, or PBMCs; the material itself was cDNA or gDNA.

In germline, CDR1 is SGHTA, CDR2 FQGNSA. The ends lost 2 bases at V and 1 base at J; junction bases unmatched: 2. The CDR3 loop spans 15 amino acids. Authors' methods: Estimation of nucleated cell counts was performed using reference gene primer amplification. Profiled with immunoSEQ multiplex PCR; TCRdb holds only in-frame clones, not every one. V, J and clone size reflect that table, while D and trimming were determined from the DNA. The sample yields more than 95,000 clones, roughly 79% seen once. This chain joins TRBV7-2 and TRBJ2-4; 7 bases map to TRBD2. Sequences were obtained from peripheral blood. This receptor was identified in a man at least 80 years old with acute or convalescent COVID-19. In DNA, the CDR3 is TGTGCCAGCAGCTTAACCGGGGGGGCCAAAAACATTCAGTACTTC. It translates to CASSLTGGAKNIQYF.